One TCR beta chain is described in this entry. Its matching antigen is unknown. The sample is drawn from a study of radiotherapy plus CTLA-4 blockade in lung cancer. Across the whole study: Objective responses were documented in about 18% of patients, with disease control in just over 30%. Study-wide results and caveats: Subsequent to radiotherapy plus ipilimumab, tumor-derived TCR clones underwent expansion in blood.

Per germline, CDR1 SQVTM and CDR2 ANQGSEA. The CDR3 contains 16 residues. The J segment lost 4 bases and the V segment lost 5 bases, leaving 12 bases of the junction unmatched. Libraries were prepared by immunoSEQ multiplex PCR; TCRdb keeps only in-frame clonotypes and omits some of them. The data hold about 95,000 clones, with around four fifths observed a single time. Chemo-refractory metastatic non-small-cell lung cancer patients underwent focal radiation alongside CTLA-4 blockade with ipilimumab. This receptor was taken from a human donor with non-small cell lung cancer who had stable disease on radiotherapy plus ipilimumab. The chain links TRBV29-1 to TRBJ2-7, with 12 bases lining up with TRBD1. The source material was peripheral blood, sampled from a patient treated with radiotherapy plus ipilimumab. CDR3: CSVSIPGQGAIYEQYF. CDR3 nucleotides: TGCAGCGTTTCAATCCCGGGACAGGGGGCGATTTACGAGCAGTACTTC.